The sequence of this TCR beta chain was determined in a study of T cell changes during pregnancy in multiple sclerosis. Only in-frame clones appear in the TCRdb table, and some are missing; sequencing was by immunoSEQ multiplex PCR. The table includes around 35,000 clones, almost 95% detected once. V gave up 3 bases and J gave up 5 bases, with 7 bases separating them. This CDR3 contains 12 residues. Per germline, CDR1 SGHDN and CDR2 FVKESK. This clone was seen only a few times. The sample was CD4+ T cells from peripheral blood mononuclear cells, taken in the third trimester of pregnancy. The clonotype comes from a female donor in good health, enrolled as a control in a pregnancy study. The rearrangement links TRBV14 to TRBJ1-2; possibly TRBD1 for D (5 bases). The CDR3, as DNA: TGTGCCAGCAGCCAGGGGCCTTATGGCTACACCTTC. Amino acid sequence: CASSQGPYGYTF.